This TCR beta chain stems from a study of Graves' ophthalmopathy and Graves' hyperthyroidism. For the study at large: Investigators collected peripheral blood at initial diagnosis, before any treatment was given.

Moderate-to-severe activity, CAS ≥3, NOSPECS ≥4 and a duration under 3 months were seen in donors with ophthalmopathy. The TCR beta CDR3 regions underwent amplification from RNA transcripts. RT-PCR in the first round used HTBI primers; a second-round multiplex PCR followed. TCRdb re-called the multiplex PCR reads with MiXCR, one entry per CDR3 protein. The repertoire includes 170,000 or so distinct CDR3 sequences, 37% of them detected once, and roughly 5.2% sits in the top ten. The sequence came from a woman aged 40 to 50 with Graves' ophthalmopathy. What was sequenced was peripheral blood.

The DNA of the CDR3 is TGTGCCAGCAGTCTAACATCGGGAAGCTCTGGGGCCAACGTCCTGACTTTC. It encodes CASSLTSGSSGANVLTF. The chain employs TRBV6-1 and TRBJ2-6, with D perhaps TRBD2 (5 bases). CDR1 MNHNS and CDR2 SASEGT come from the germline V gene. The CDR3 runs 17 residues. Trimming left V 5 bases short and J 0 bases short, with 14 bases between.